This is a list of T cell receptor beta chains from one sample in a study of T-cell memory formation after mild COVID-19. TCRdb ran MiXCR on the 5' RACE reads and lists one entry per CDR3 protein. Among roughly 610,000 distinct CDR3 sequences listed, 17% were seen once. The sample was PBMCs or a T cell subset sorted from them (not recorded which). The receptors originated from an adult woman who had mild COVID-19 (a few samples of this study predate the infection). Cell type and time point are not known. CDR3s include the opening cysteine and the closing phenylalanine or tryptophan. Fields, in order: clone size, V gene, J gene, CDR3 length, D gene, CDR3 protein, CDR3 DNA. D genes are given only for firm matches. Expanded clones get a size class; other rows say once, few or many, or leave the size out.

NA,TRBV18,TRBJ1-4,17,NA,CASSPSPLVATNEKLFF,TGTGCCAGCTCACCATCCCCCCTAGTTGCAACTAATGAAAAACTGTTTTTT
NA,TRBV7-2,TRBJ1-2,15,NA,CASSPGMGGLGLYTF,TGTGCCAGCAGCCCCGGGATGGGGGGCCTAGGGCTCTACACCTTC
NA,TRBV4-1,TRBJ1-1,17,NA,CASSRRRPQGGGTEAFF,TGCGCCAGCAGCCGCCGGAGACCCCAGGGTGGAGGGACTGAAGCTTTCTTT
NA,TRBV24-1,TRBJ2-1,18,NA,CATSDLKSYRNSYNEQFF,TGTGCCACCAGTGATTTGAAATCGTATAGAAACTCCTACAATGAGCAGTTCTTC
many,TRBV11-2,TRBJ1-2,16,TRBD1,CASSPPPGTGAHGYTF,TGTGCCAGCAGCCCCCCACCCGGGACAGGGGCGCATGGCTACACCTTC
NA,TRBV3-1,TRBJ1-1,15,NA,CASSQSGGRLSGAFF,TGTGCCAGCAGCCAATCGGGGGGGCGGCTAAGTGGAGCTTTCTTT
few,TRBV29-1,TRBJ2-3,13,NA,CSARRSEGDTQYF,TGCAGCGCCCGGAGGTCTGAGGGAGATACGCAGTATTTT
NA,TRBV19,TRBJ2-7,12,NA,CASSSPMNEQYF,TGTGCCAGTAGTAGCCCCATGAACGAGCAGTACTTC
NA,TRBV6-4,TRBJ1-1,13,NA,CASRRTLDTEAFF,TGTGCCAGCCGCCGGACTCTGGACACTGAAGCTTTCTTT
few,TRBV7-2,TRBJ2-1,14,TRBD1,CASSFDRGYNEQFF,TGTGCCAGCAGCTTTGACAGGGGTTACAATGAGCAGTTCTTC
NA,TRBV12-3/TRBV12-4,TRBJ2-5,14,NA,CASNPRGRQETQYF,TGTGCCAGCAACCCCCGAGGCAGGCAAGAGACCCAGTACTTC
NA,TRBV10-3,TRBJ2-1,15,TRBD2,CAISGSGGAGNEQFF,TGTGCCATCAGTGGAAGCGGGGGGGCCGGTAATGAGCAGTTCTTC
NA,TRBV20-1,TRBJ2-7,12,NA,CSARAAVYEQYF,TGCAGTGCTAGAGCCGCGGTATACGAGCAGTACTTC
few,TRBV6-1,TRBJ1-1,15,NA,CASSQRATGGTEAFF,TGTGCCAGCAGCCAACGGGCGACCGGGGGCACTGAAGCTTTCTTT
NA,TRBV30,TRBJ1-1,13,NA,CACYRCPNTEAFF,NA
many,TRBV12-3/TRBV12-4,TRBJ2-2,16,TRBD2,CASRTSGGPNTGELFF,TGTGCCAGCAGGACTAGCGGGGGGCCCAACACCGGGGAGCTGTTTTTT
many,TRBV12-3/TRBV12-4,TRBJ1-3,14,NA,CASSLGGAGNTIYF,TGTGCCAGCAGTTTAGGAGGGGCTGGAAACACCATATATTTT
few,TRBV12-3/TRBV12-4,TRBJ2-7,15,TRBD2,CASSPGLAGAGEQYF,TGTGCCAGCAGCCCCGGACTAGCGGGAGCGGGGGAGCAGTACTTC
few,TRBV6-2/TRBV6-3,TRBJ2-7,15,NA,CASLDAGTSYYEQYF,TGTGCCAGCCTTGACGCCGGGACATCATACTACGAGCAGTACTTC
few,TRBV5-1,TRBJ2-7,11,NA,CASSLDDEQYF,TGCGCCAGCAGCTTGGACGACGAGCAGTACTTC
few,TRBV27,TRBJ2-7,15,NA,CASAYGGDSSYEQYF,TGTGCCAGCGCCTACGGGGGAGACAGCTCCTACGAGCAGTACTTC
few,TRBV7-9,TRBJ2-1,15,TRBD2,CASSKPGLPNNEQFF,TGTGCCAGCAGCAAACCGGGACTACCTAACAATGAGCAGTTCTTC
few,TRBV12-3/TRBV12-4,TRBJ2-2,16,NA,CASSLSPPANTGELFF,TGTGCCAGCAGTTTAAGCCCTCCTGCGAACACCGGGGAGCTGTTTTTT
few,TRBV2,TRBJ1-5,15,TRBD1,CASSEWGQDNQPQHF,TGTGCCAGCAGTGAATGGGGACAGGACAATCAGCCCCAGCATTTT
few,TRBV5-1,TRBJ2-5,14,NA,CASSYGTPQETQYF,TGCGCCAGCAGCTACGGGACTCCCCAAGAGACCCAGTACTTC
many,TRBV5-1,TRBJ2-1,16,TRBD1,CASRTGGFSTYNEQFF,TGCGCCAGTCGGACAGGGGGGTTTTCGACCTACAATGAGCAGTTCTTC
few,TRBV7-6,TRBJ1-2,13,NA,CASSLDIATGYTF,TGTGCCAGCAGCTTAGATATAGCGACTGGCTACACCTTC
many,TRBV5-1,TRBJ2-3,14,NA,CASTPGGSTDTQYF,TGCGCCAGCACACCCGGGGGAAGCACAGATACGCAGTATTTT
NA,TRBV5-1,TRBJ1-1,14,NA,CASSLEDRNTEAFF,TGCGCCAGCAGCTTAGAGGACAGAAACACTGAAGCTTTCTTT
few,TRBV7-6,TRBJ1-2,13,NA,CASSLGGSGGYTF,TGTGCCAGCAGCTTAGGAGGGAGCGGTGGCTACACCTTC
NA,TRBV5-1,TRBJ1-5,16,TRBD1,CASSSDRGQDNQPQHF,TGCGCCAGCAGCTCGGACAGGGGGCAAGACAATCAGCCCCAGCATTTT
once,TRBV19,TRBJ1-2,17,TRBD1,CASSIIGTGVGWNGYTF,TGTGCCAGTAGTATAATCGGGACAGGGGTCGGTTGGAATGGCTACACCTTC
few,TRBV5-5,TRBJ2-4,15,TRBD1,CASSMDRGDGNIQYF,TGTGCCAGCAGCATGGACAGGGGCGATGGAAACATTCAGTACTTC
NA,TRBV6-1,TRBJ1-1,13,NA,CASRQGKNTEAFF,TGTGCCAGCAGACAGGGCAAGAACACTGAAGCTTTCTTT
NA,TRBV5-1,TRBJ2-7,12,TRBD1,CASSLGGREQYF,TGTGCCAGCAGTTTAGGGGGCCGCGAGCAGTACTTC
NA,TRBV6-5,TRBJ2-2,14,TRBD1,CASRGRGRGGELFF,TGTGCCAGCAGGGGCAGGGGGCGAGGCGGGGAGCTGTTTTTT
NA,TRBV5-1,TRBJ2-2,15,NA,CASSLATSRTGELFF,TGCGCCAGCAGCTTGGCCACTAGCAGAACCGGGGAGCTGTTTTTT
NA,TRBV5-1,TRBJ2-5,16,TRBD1,CASSLRQGALSETQYF,TGCGCCAGCAGCTTGAGGCAGGGGGCCCTTAGTGAGACCCAGTACTTC
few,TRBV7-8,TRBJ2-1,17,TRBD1,CASSLIRGQGGGGQQFF,TGTGCCAGCAGCTTAATAAGGGGACAGGGTGGAGGGGGGCAGCAGTTCTTC
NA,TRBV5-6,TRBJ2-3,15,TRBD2,CASRIAGSYTDTQYF,TGTGCCAGCCGGATAGCGGGGTCTTACACAGATACGCAGTATTTT
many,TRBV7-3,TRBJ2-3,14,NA,CASSSRAYTDTQYF,TGTGCCAGCAGCTCCAGAGCCTACACAGATACGCAGTATTTT
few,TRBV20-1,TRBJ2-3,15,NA,CSAINDYLPPDTQYF,TGCAGTGCTATAAACGACTACCTCCCCCCAGATACGCAGTATTTT
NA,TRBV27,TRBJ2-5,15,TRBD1,CASSLATGGQETQYF,TGTGCCAGCAGTTTGGCGACAGGGGGCCAAGAGACCCAGTACTTC
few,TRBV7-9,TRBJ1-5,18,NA,CASSLGTGSSGNNQPQHF,TGTGCCAGCAGCTTAGGCACAGGAAGCTCGGGGAACAATCAGCCCCAGCATTTT
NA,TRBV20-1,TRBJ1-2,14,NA,CSARSDSQAKGWSF,TGCAGTGCTAGATCTGACAGTCAGGCCAAAGGGTGGTCCTTC
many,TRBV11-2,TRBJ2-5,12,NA,CASSLVYETQYF,TGTGCCAGCAGCTTAGTGTACGAGACCCAGTACTTC
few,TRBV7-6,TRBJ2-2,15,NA,CASSKGWGNTGELFF,TGTGCCAGCAGCAAGGGATGGGGGAACACCGGGGAGCTGTTTTTT
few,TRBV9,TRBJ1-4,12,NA,CASAGVNEKLFF,TGTGCCAGCGCCGGTGTTAATGAAAAACTGTTTTTT
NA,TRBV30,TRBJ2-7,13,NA,CAWSRDPIYEQYF,TGTGCCTGGAGCCGGGACCCTATCTACGAGCAGTACTTC